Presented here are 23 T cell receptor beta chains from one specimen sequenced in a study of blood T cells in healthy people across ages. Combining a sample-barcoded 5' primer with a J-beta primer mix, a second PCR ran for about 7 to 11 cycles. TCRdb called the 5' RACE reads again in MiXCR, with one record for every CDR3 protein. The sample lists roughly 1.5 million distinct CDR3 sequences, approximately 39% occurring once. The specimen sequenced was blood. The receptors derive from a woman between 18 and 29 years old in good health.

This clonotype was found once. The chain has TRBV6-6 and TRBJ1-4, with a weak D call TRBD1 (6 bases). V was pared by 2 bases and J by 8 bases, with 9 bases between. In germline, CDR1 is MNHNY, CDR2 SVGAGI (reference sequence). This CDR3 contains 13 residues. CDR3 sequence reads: CASSYGGREKLFF. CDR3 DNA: TGTGCCAGCAGTTACGGGGGGCGAGAAAAACTGTTTTTT.

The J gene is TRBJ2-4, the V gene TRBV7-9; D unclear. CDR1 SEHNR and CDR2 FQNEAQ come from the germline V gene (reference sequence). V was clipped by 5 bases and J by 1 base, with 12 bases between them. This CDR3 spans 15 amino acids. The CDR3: CASSGPDGAKNIQYF. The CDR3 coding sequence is TGTGCCAGCAGCGGGCCGGATGGGGCCAAAAACATTCAGTACTTC. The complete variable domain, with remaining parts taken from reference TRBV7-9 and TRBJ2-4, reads DTGVSQNPRHKITKRGQNVTFRCDPISEHNRLYWYRQTLGQGPEFLTYFQNEAQLEKSRLLSDRFSAERPKGSFSTLEIQRTEQGDSAMYLCASSGPDGAKNIQYFGAGTRLSVL.

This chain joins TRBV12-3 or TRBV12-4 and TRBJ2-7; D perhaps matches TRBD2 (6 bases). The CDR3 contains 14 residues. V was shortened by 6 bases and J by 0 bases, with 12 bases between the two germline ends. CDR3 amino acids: CASRRGLSSYEQYF. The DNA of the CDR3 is TGTGCCAGCAGGCGGGGCTTGAGCTCCTACGAGCAGTACTTC.

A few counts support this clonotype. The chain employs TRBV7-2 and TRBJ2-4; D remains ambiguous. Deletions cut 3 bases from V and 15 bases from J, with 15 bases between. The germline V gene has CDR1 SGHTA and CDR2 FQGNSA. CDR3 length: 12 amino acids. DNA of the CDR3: TGTGCCAGCAGCTTTGTCGTGGGTGAGTGGTACTTC. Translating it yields CASSFVVGEWYF. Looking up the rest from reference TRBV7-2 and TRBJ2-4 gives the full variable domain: GAGVSQSPSNKVTEKGKDVELRCDPISGHTALYWYRQSLGQGLEFLIYFQGNSAPDKSGLPSDRFSAERTGGSVSTLTIQRTQQEDSAVYLCASSFVVGEWYFGAGTRLSVL.

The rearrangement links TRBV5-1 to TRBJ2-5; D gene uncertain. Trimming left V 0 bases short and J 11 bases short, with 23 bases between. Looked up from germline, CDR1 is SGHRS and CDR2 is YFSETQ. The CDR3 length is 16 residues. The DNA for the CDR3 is TGCGCCAGCAGCTTGGTTTCGGAAGCCTCCTACAATGAGCAGTACTTC. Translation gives CASSLVSEASYNEQYF.

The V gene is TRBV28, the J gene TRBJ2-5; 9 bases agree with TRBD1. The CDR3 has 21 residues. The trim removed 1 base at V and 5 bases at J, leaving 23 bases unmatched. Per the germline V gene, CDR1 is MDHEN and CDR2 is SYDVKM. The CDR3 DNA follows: TGTGCCAGCAGTTTATATTATACGTTTAGGGGACAGGGACGATTGATGGAGACCCAGTACTTC. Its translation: CASSLYYTFRGQGRLMETQYF.

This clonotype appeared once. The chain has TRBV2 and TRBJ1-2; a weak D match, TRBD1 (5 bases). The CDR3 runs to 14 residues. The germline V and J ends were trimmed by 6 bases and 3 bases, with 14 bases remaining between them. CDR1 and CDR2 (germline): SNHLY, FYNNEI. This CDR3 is CASRNKGPYYGYTF. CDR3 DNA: TGTGCCAGCAGAAATAAGGGGCCGTACTATGGCTACACCTTC.

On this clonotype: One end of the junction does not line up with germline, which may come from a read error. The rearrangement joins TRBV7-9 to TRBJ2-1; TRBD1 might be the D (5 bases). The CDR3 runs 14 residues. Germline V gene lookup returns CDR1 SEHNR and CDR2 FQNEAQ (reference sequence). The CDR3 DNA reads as TGTGCCAACAGCTTAAGGTCAGGGTCCTATGAGCAGTTCTTC. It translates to CANSLRSGSYEQFF.

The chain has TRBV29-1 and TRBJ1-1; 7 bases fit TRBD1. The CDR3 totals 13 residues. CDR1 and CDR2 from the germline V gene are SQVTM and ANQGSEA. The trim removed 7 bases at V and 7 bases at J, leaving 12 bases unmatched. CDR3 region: CSAEGQQGIEAFF. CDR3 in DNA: TGCAGCGCTGAGGGACAGCAAGGCATTGAAGCTTTCTTT.

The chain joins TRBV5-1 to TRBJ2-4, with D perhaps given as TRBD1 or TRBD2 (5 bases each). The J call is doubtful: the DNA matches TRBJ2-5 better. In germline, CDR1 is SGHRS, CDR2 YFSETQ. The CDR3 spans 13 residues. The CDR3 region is CASSQGWGETQYF. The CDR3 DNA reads TGCGCCAGCAGCCAAGGATGGGGGGAGACCCAGTACTTC.

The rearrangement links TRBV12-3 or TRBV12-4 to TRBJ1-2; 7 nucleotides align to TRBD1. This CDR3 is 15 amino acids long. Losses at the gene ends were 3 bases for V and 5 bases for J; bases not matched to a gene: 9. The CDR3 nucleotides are TGTGCCAGCAGTTTCCCCCGACAGGGTCGTTATGGCTACACCTTC. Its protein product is CASSFPRQGRYGYTF.

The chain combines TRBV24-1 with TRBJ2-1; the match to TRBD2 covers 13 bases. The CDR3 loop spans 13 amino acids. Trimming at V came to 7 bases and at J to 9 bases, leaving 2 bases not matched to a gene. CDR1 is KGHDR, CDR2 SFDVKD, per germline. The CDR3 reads CATRGLAGSEQFF. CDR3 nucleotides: TGTGCCACCAGGGGACTAGCGGGAAGTGAGCAGTTCTTC.

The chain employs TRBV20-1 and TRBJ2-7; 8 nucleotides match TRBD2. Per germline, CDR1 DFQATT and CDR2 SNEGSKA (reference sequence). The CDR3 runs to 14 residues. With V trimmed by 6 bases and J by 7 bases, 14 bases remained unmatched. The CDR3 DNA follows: TGCAGTGCAGAACGGGGGGGCGTCCCAAATGAGCAGTACTTC. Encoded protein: CSAERGGVPNEQYF.

The CDR3 DNA reads as TGCAGTGCTAGGAAGCGGGAGACGGGCGAGCAGTACTTC. Amino acid sequence: CSARKRETGEQYF. The V gene is TRBV20-1, the J gene TRBJ2-7, with 8 bases fitting TRBD2. CDR1 DFQATT and CDR2 SNEGSKA come from the germline V gene (reference sequence). The CDR3 runs to 13 residues. Unmatched junction bases numbered 7, after V lost 3 bases and J lost 6 bases.

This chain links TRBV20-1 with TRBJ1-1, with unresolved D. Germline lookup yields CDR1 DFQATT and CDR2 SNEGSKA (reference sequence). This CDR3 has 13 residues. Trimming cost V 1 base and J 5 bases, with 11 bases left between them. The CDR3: CSARGYGDTEAFF. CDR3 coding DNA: TGCAGTGCTAGAGGTTACGGGGATACTGAAGCTTTCTTT.

The CDR3 region has the DNA TGTGCCAGCAGAAGAGGGACAGGAGGGACCTACAATGAGCAGTTCTTC. Translation: CASRRGTGGTYNEQFF. The chain links TRBV6-2 or TRBV6-3 to TRBJ2-1, with 8 bases that match TRBD1. This CDR3 comprises 16 residues. V was pared by 6 bases and J by 2 bases, with 9 bases of the junction left unmatched. From germline, CDR1 is MNHEY and CDR2 SVGEGT.

The CDR3 DNA reads TGTGCCAGCAGCTTATATGCGGTTTTAACAGGGGCGAACACTGAAGCTTTCTTT. Translation gives CASSLYAVLTGANTEAFF. The J gene is TRBJ1-1, the V gene TRBV7-3, with 7 nucleotides matching TRBD1. The germline V gene encodes CDR1 SGHTA and CDR2 FQGTGA. CDR3 length: 18 amino acids. Trimming at V came to 2 bases and at J to 1 base, leaving 13 bases not matched to a gene.

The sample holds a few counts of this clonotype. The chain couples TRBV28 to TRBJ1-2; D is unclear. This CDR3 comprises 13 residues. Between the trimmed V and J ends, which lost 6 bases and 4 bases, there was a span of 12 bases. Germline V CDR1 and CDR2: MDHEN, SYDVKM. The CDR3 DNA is TGTGCCAGCAGGACCGGGCCCCTCTATGGCTACACCTTC. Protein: CASRTGPLYGYTF.

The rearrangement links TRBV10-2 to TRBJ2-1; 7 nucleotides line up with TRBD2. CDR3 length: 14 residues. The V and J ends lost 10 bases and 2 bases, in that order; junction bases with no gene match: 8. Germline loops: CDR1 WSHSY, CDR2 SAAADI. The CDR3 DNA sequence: TGCGCCACCAGCGGGACTACAGCCTACAATGAGCAGTTCTTC. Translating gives CATSGTTAYNEQFF.

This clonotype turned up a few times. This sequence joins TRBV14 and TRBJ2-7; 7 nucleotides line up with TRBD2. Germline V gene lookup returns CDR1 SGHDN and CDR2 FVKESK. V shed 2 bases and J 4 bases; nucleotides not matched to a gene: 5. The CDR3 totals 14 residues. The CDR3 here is CASSQSAGSYEQYF. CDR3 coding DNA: TGTGCCAGCAGCCAATCAGCGGGAAGTTACGAGCAGTACTTC.

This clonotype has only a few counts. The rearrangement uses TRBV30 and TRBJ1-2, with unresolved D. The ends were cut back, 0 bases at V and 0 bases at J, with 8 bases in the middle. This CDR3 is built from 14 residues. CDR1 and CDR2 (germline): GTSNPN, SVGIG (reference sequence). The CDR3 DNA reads TGTGCCTGGAGTGTACTCCTTTCTAACTATGGCTACACCTTC. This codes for CAWSVLLSNYGYTF.

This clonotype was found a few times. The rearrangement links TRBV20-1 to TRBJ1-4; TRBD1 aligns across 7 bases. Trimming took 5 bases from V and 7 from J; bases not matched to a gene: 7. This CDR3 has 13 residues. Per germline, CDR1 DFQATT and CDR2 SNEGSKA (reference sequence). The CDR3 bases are TGCAGTGCTGGAGGGGGCAGAGGTGAAAAACTGTTTTTT. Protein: CSAGGGRGEKLFF.

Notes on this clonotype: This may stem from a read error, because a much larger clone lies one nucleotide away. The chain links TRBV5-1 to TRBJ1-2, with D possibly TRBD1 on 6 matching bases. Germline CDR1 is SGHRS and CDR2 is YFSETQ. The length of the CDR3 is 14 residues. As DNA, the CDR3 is TGCACCAGCAGCTCTACAGGGACCAGCTATGGCTACACCTTC. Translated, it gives CTSSSTGTSYGYTF.